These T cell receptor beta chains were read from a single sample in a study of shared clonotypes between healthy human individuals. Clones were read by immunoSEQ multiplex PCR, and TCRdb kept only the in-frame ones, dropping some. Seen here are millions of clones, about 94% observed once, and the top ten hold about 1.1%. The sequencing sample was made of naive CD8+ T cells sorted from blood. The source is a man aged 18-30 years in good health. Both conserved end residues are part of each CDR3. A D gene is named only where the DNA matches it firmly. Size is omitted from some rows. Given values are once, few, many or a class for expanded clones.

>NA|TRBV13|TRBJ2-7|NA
CASSLGQNGNEQYF
TGTGCCAGCAGCTTGGGACAAAACGGAAACGAGCAGTACTTC
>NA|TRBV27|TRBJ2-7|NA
CASSNSGYSYEQYF
TGTGCCAGCAGCAACTCGGGGTACTCCTACGAGCAGTACTTC
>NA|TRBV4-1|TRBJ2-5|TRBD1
CASSQETGLIQETQYF
TGCGCCAGCAGCCAAGAGACAGGGCTCATTCAAGAGACCCAGTACTTC
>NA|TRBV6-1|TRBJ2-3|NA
CASSELADTQYF
TGTGCCAGCAGTGAGCTGGCAGATACGCAGTATTTT
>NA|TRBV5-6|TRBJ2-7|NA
CASSLGGGKEQYF
TGTGCCAGCAGCTTGGGTGGCGGGAAAGAGCAGTACTTC
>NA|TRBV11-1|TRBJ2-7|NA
CASSWGEVSGEQYF
TGTGCCAGCAGTTGGGGGGAGGTGAGCGGCGAGCAGTACTTC
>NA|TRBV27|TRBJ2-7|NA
CASSRDGSYEQYF
TGTGCCAGCAGCCGGGACGGCTCCTACGAGCAGTACTTC
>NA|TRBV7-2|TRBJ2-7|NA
CASSLRGERVSYEQYF
TGTGCCAGCAGCCTCCGGGGAGAGAGGGTATCCTACGAGCAGTACTTC
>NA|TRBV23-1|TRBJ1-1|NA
CASRSPPQLNTEAFF
TGCGCCAGCCGAAGTCCCCCGCAGCTAAACACTGAAGCTTTCTTT
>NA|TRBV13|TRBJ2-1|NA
CASSLEGGTYNEQFF
TGTGCCAGCAGCTTAGAAGGCGGGACTTACAATGAGCAGTTCTTC
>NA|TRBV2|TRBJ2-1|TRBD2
CASSTSGEGPGEQFF
TGTGCCAGCAGTACTAGCGGGGAAGGGCCCGGGGAGCAGTTCTTC
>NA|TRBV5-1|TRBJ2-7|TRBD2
CASSLEGNVERESYEQYF
TGCGCCAGCAGCTTGGAGGGAAACGTGGAGCGGGAGTCCTACGAGCAGTACTTC
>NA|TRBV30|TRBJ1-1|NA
CAWSRTGTPEAFF
TGTGCCTGGAGTCGAACAGGAACACCTGAAGCTTTCTTT
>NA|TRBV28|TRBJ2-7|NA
CASSPPERPYEQYF
TGTGCCAGCAGTCCCCCTGAACGGCCCTACGAGCAGTACTTC
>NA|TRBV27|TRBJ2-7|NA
CASGRGGGSYEQYF
TGTGCCAGCGGGAGGGGGGGCGGATCCTACGAGCAGTACTTC
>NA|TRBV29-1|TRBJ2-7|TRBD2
CSVAWAGGLSYEQYF
TGCAGCGTCGCCTGGGCGGGGGGACTCTCCTACGAGCAGTACTTC
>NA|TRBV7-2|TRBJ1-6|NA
CASSLEAGRANSPLHF
TGTGCCAGCAGCTTAGAGGCAGGGAGAGCTAATTCACCCCTCCACTTT
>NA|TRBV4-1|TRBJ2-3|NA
CASSLPKTGTSTDTQYF
TGCGCCAGCAGCCTACCTAAGACTGGAACTAGCACAGATACGCAGTATTTT
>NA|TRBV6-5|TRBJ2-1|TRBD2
CASSFGLASYNEQFF
TGTGCCAGCAGTTTCGGACTAGCCTCCTACAATGAGCAGTTCTTC
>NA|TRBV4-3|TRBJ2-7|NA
CASSQGQDSYEQYF
TGCGCCAGCAGCCAAGGCCAAGACTCCTACGAGCAGTACTTC
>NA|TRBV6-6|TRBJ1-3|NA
CAMSEGSGNTIYF
TGTGCCATGTCGGAGGGTTCTGGAAACACCATATATTTT
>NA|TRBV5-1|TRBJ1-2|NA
CASSSGNTTDGYTF
TGCGCCAGCAGCTCGGGCAATACGACAGACGGCTACACCTTC
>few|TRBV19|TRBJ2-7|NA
CASTRDLEDYEQYF
TGTGCCAGTACCAGGGACTTAGAGGACTACGAGCAGTACTTC
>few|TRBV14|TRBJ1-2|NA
CASSHLQDYGYTF
TGTGCCAGCAGCCACTTGCAGGATTATGGCTACACCTTC
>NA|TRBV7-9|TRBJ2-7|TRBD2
CASSHSGSLDEQYF
TGTGCCAGCAGCCATAGCGGGAGTCTTGACGAGCAGTACTTC
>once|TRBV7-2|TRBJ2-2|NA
CASTDTGELFF
TGTGCCAGCACCGATACCGGGGAGCTGTTTTTT
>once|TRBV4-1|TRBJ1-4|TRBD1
CASSQGQGATNEKLFF
TGCGCCAGCAGCCAGGGACAGGGGGCAACTAATGAAAAACTGTTTTTT
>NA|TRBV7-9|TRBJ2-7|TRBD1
CASSPAGTGVLYEQYF
TGTGCCAGCAGTCCAGCCGGGACAGGGGTCTTATACGAGCAGTACTTC
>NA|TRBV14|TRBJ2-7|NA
CASSPRHGPREQYF
TGTGCCAGCAGCCCACGACACGGCCCCCGCGAGCAGTACTTC
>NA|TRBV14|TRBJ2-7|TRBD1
CASSQLLTGSSYEQYF
TGTGCCAGCAGCCAATTATTGACAGGGTCCTCCTACGAGCAGTACTTC
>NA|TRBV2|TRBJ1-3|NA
CASTHPKGPGNTIYF
TGTGCCAGCACCCACCCCAAAGGGCCTGGAAACACCATATATTTT
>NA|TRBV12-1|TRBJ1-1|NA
CASSPKDNFLGAFF
TGTGCCAGCAGCCCAAAGGATAATTTTCTGGGAGCTTTCTTT
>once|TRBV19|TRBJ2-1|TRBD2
CASQTSGTGNEQFF
TGTGCCAGCCAAACTAGCGGGACTGGGAATGAGCAGTTCTTC
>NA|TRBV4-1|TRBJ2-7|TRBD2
CASSQATSDYEQYF
TGCGCCAGCAGCCAAGCCACTAGCGACTACGAGCAGTACTTC
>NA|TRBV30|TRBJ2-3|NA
CAWSARPQDPSTDTQYF
TGTGCCTGGAGTGCCAGGCCTCAAGACCCTAGCACAGATACGCAGTATTTT
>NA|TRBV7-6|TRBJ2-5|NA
CASTLRRGPQETQYF
TGTGCCAGCACCCTGAGGAGAGGGCCCCAAGAGACCCAGTACTTC
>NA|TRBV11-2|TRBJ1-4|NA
CASSPDTTPNEKLFF
TGTGCCAGCAGCCCGGATACTACCCCCAATGAAAAACTGTTTTTT
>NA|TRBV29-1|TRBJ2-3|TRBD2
CSQILAGDEDTQYF
TGCAGTCAAATACTAGCGGGAGATGAGGATACGCAGTATTTT